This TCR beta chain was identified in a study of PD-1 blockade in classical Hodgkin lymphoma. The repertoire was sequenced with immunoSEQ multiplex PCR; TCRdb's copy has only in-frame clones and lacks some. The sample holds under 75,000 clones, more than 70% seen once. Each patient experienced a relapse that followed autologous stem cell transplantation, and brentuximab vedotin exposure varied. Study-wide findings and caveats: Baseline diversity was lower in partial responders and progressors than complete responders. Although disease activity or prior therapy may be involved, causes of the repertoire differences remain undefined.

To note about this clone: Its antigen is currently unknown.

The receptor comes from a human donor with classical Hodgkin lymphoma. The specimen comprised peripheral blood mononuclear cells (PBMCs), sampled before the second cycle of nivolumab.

The CDR3 reads CASSERGQSRTGELFF. CDR3 bases: TGTGCCAGCAGCGAACGGGGGCAGTCACGCACCGGGGAGCTGTTTTTT. The V call is TRBV7-8, the J call TRBJ2-2; D possibly uses TRBD1 or TRBD2 (6 bases each). The V end lost 5 bases, the J end lost 4 bases, and 17 bases lay between the germline ends. Germline values: CDR1 SGHVS, CDR2 FQNEAQ. The CDR3 has 16 amino acids. The variable domain in full, with the rest retrieved from reference TRBV7-8 and TRBJ2-2, is GAGVSQSPRYKVAKRGQDVALRCDPISGHVSLFWYQQALGQGPEFLTYFQNEAQLDKSGLPSDRFFAERPEGSVSTLKIQRTQQEDSAVYLCASSERGQSRTGELFFGEGSRLTVL.